This paragraph covers one TCR beta chain sequence. Measured with immunoSEQ multiplex PCR; TCRdb has only the in-frame clones, and not every one. The repertoire consists of about 470,000 clones, with about four fifths occurring once and the leading ten covering about 13%. The CDR3 totals 16 residues. The germline gives CDR1 MNHNS, CDR2 SASEGT. Germline trimming cut 4 bases from V and 0 bases from J; bases unmatched to any gene: 3. The entry originates in a study of shared clonotypes between healthy human individuals. This chain links TRBV6-1 with TRBJ2-2; the match to TRBD1 covers 9 bases. The sequence was obtained from a woman aged 40 to 50 in good health. Some clones in this sample may be carry-over from other donors' samples. Sequenced input: PBMCs. The CDR3 DNA sequence: TGTGCCAGCAGTGCCCGGACAGGGGCGAACACCGGGGAGCTGTTTTTT. Its protein is CASSARTGANTGELFF.